This entry is about one T cell receptor (beta chain). The sample is drawn from a study of blood T cell repertoires in COVID-19. Overall study: Researchers got acute and convalescent COVID-19 samples from the United States, Italy and Spain.

Per the study methods: Estimates of nucleated cell counts were drawn from the amplification of reference gene primers. The data were produced by immunoSEQ multiplex PCR, yet TCRdb's version contains in-frame clones alone and is incomplete. The DNA was the basis for D and trimming; V, J and clone size are from that table. The table records more than 85,000 clones, about four fifths of them present only once. Germline CDR1 MNHNY, CDR2 SVGAGI (reference sequence). The CDR3 runs 15 residues. The V segment lost 2 bases and the J segment 3 bases; nucleotides outside the gene matches: 2. The origin of this receptor is a man aged 65-85 years with acute or convalescent COVID-19. The V call is TRBV6-6, the J call TRBJ2-7, with 12 positions matching TRBD2. The material sequenced was peripheral blood. DNA for the CDR3: TGTGCCAGCAGTTACGCTAGCGGGAGGGGCTACGAGCAGTACTTC. This gives the protein CASSYASGRGYEQYF.